The source of this TCR beta chain is a study of cytomegalovirus exposure and HLA in healthy donors (TCRdb year 2017). The study in broad terms: An earlier analysis of roughly 630 of the donors reported 250 to 300 Gb of sequence data and 100 million to 130 million unique TCR beta sequences from about 200 million T cells. Roughly 300 gigabases of sequencing data and approximately 84 million unique TCR sequences were included in an early release covering under 650 HLA-typed donors. Of the approximately 400 genotyped donors, approximately 80% fell in the genetic ancestry cluster associated with self-reported Caucasian donors. The aim of the study was to test whether cataloging public T cell receptors could identify signatures of past pathogen exposure. The T cell repertoires of 700 or so subjects were profiled by immunosequencing and related to cytomegalovirus serostatus. In addition to the first cohort of roughly 700 subjects, a separate validation cohort of over 90 different subjects was used. To predict cytomegalovirus infection status, the study combined high-throughput TCR immunosequencing, statistical association of individual TCRs with disease status, and machine learning. In a later analysis, previously published TCR beta repertoires from 666 donors were re-analyzed and high-resolution HLA genotyping was added so that TCR occurrence patterns could be studied. In the later analysis, no new phenotypic data were used to find candidate immune exposures; instead, reliance was placed on TCR beta sequences and their occurrence across donors. An earlier analysis of more than 450 of the donors used high-throughput TCR beta sequencing to judge whether each TCR beta V gene segment behaved as functional or pseudogenic. Alongside the repertoire data, information on donor age, sex, ethnicity and CMV serostatus was compiled. A later genetic analysis used genome-wide SNP genotypes for about 60% of the roughly 700 donors, treating that subset as a discovery cohort. All discovery cohort repertoires had been generated using a single sequencing platform. Class I and class II HLA loci were covered by the typing at four-digit resolution. The number of donors typed differed by locus, with 629-630 for A, B, C, DRB1 and DQB1, roughly 520 for DQA1, 606 for DPA1, and some 450 for DPB1. Four or five DR-DQ haplotypes were handled as single units for association and clustering, since linkage in the cohort was strong. Among a few hundred genotyped donors of the cohort, an average of roughly 240,000 unique TCR beta nucleotide sequences were sequenced per donor, roughly 20% of them non-productive.

Trimming at the junction amounts to 4 bases on V and 7 bases on J, and the germline ends lie 11 bases apart. Sequences SNHLY (CDR1) and FYNNEI (CDR2) are obtained from the germline V gene. The CDR3 holds 13 amino acids from the cysteine to the phenylalanine. Solely the CDR3 DNA is kept, with 39 bases framed from the first base. The cohort comprised some 730 healthy bone marrow donors. Cohort members were all nominally healthy when sampled, although unrecorded immune exposures were likely present. The donor was CMV seronegative and was included in the group of a few hundred seronegative cohort members. A peripheral blood sample was collected from each donor, and TCR beta sequencing was performed on peripheral blood mononuclear cells. Genomic DNA extraction from the blood cell samples was performed with the Qiagen DNeasy Blood Extraction Kit. Concerning this clone itself: Its binding antigen is unknown. No qualities accompany the bases; no much larger clone lies one base away.

Receptor libraries were prepared by the immunoSEQ multiplex PCR assay. For the multiplex PCR, a mixture combining 60 forward primers for TCR Vbeta segments and 13 reverse primers for TCR Jbeta segments was used. The CDR3 region of rearranged TCR beta genes was amplified from genomic DNA by a multiplex PCR assay. The amplified TCR beta libraries were sequenced on the Illumina HiSeq System as 87-base-pair reads. As for how the authors treated the data: A later analysis tallied around 80 million unique TCR beta chains across the approximately 670 repertoires, and about 10 million of those chains were shared by two or more donors. Raw reads were error-corrected and collapsed into unique sequences with a nearest-neighbor algorithm that merged closely related sequences to remove PCR and sequencing errors. To assign V, D and J gene segments, CDR3 sequences were aligned to IMGT reference sequences. Each retained sequence needed at least a six-nucleotide match to both a V gene segment and a J gene segment. A rearrangement was called productive if the CDR3 had no stop codons and remained in frame with V and J, and every other rearrangement was called non-productive. CDR3 was defined according to IMGT convention as the region running from the second conserved V-encoded cysteine to the conserved J-encoded phenylalanine. In an earlier analysis of 587 of the donors, sequences lacking an unambiguous match to a single V gene segment were excluded. An earlier analysis of some 610 of the donors called V segments functional above 56.7% productive rearrangements and segregating when the between-donor standard deviation exceeded 5%. A statistical classification framework was built for diagnosing cytomegalovirus status from the catalog of TCR beta chain sequences. In a later analysis, V and J genes were assigned by comparing TCR nucleotide sequences against IMGT/GENE-DB human TR gene sequences. A later analysis assigned CDR3 sequences and most-parsimonious VDJ recombination scenarios with the TCRdist pipeline. In a later analysis, every TCR beta chain was defined by the combination of its CDR3 amino acid sequence and its V-gene family, and reads without a unique V-gene family were dropped. As a way to deal with suspected cross-contamination and a sequencing artifact, a later analysis dropped 592 nucleotide sequences that were highly shared and had low generation probability. In a later analysis, a clonal expansion index for each public chain was calculated from normalized within-repertoire ranks of inferred template counts. In a later analysis, generation probabilities were computed with a VDJ recombination model fitted to out-of-frame rearrangements, and the resulting probabilities were checked against IGoR. In a later analysis, hypergeometric tests were used to score TCR-TCR, TCR-HLA and TCR-CMV co-occurrence, with a repertoire-size bias correction applied to TCR pairs. A later analysis estimated false discovery rates by permuting HLA or CMV assignments 20 times. In a later analysis, co-occurring TCRs were grouped using DBSCAN, and TCRdist sequence similarity was added for clustering within HLA-allele-positive subsets. Co-occurrence clustering excluded repertoires with fewer than 30,000 or more than 120,000 public chains, plus five with anomalous nucleotide sharing. TCRdb's version of the immuneACCESS table is confined to in-frame rearrangements and falls short of the full clone set. An unresolved V gene accounts for under half of the shortfall where checked; the remainder is of unknown origin. V and J calls and clone size come straight from that table; D and trimming were deduced from the DNA. For this sample the table gives some 130,000 clones, of which roughly 80% were detected only once. Roughly 0.87% of the sample rests with the top ten.

What the authors observed across the whole study: This cohort had only TCR beta chains sequenced, and the lack of alpha or paired-chain data limited which features could be detected. In a later analysis, several top co-occurrence clusters were reported to appear linked to parvovirus B19, influenza, CMV and Epstein-Barr virus. Compared with equally common non-associated chains, HLA-associated TCR beta chains in a later analysis were more clonally expanded and had lower generation probabilities. Some 16 rarely observed V segments, including chromosome 9 orphons, were excluded from the earlier analysis of several hundred of the donors because counts were too low. An earlier analysis of approximately 540 of the donors showed that most TCR beta V segments appeared in productive rearrangements either about 87% or about 30% of the time, which broadly matched IMGT annotations. According to a later analysis, most CMV-associated TCR beta chains appeared to be HLA-restricted, and the HLA associations seemed to be driven largely by CMV exposure. Three of the identified cytomegalovirus-associated TCR beta chains were confirmed in vitro to be specific for cytomegalovirus antigens. According to a later analysis, TCR association rates differed among HLA loci, with DRB1 alleles showing the most associated TCRs and HLA-C alleles showing the fewest. Because HLA typing was missing for some donors at each locus, association tests included only the typed subset. Sequencing depth was assumed to be roughly uniform across donors in the presence/absence analyses, though that assumption may not hold. Because the 87-base-pair reads could not distinguish some IMGT-functional V segments, including TRBV6-2 and TRBV6-3, those segments were excluded. A total of around 150 TCR beta chains were listed by the study as associated with cytomegalovirus. Most TCR sequences were seen in very few donors, while some public TCRs were found in many individuals. Correlated functional status among segregating V segments might reflect linkage disequilibrium, but an unknown experimental factor could not be ruled out. An association between a missense DCLRE1C variant and V-gene and J-gene trimming of TCR beta chains was found in a later genetic analysis and replicated in an independent cohort. The classifier was reported to diagnose cytomegalovirus status with high specificity and sensitivity in both the original and validation cohorts. For the cohort, immune exposure information was limited to CMV serostatus. In a later analysis, some 17,000 TCR beta sequences were associated with specific HLA alleles at a false discovery rate of 0.05. In a later genetic analysis, fewer N-insertions in productive TCRs were reported among donors in an Asian-associated ancestry cluster than the roughly 700-donor mean. A further reported finding was that TCR beta sequences accurately predicted the HLA-A and HLA-B alleles for most subjects in the first cohort. A cluster of highly shared sequence variants was judged likely to be a technical artifact of the sequencing pipeline. When HLA alleles, especially DR and DQ, strongly co-occurred, TCR associations were difficult to assign to individual alleles. The authors suggested that the approach could potentially be generalized to other disease states and immunological phenotypes.

The sequence was collected from a man younger than 35 in good health and CMV-seronegative. Sequencing used PBMCs. Here the chain combines TRBV2 and TRBJ2-1; there is no confident call for the D gene. The CDR3 region reads CASSVVSKNEQFF. The sequenced DNA is TGTGCCAGCAGTGTAGTATCTAAAAATGAGCAGTTCTTC.